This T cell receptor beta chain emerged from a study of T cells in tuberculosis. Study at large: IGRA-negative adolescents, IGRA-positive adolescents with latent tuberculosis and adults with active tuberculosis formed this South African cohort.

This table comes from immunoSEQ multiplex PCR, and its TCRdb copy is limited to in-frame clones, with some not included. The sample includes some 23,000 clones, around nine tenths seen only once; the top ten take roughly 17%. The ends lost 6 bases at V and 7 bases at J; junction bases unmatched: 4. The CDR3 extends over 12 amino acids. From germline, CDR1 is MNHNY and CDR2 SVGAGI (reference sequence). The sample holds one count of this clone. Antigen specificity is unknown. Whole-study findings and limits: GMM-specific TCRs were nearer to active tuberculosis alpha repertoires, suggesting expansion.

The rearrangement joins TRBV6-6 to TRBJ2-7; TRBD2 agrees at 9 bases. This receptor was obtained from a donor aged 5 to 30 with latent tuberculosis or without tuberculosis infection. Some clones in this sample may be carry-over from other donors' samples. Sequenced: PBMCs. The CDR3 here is CASSQGLAEQYF. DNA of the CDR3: TGTGCCAGCAGCCAGGGACTAGCTGAGCAGTACTTC.